A selection of T cell receptor beta chains follows, all from one sample in a study of cytomegalovirus exposure and HLA in healthy donors. The repertoire was sequenced with immunoSEQ multiplex PCR; TCRdb's copy has only in-frame clones and lacks some. This sample yields about 190,000 clones, of which 82% are seen a single time; approximately 0.74% belongs to the top ten. The sample was PBMCs. These receptors all stem from a woman younger than 30 in good health and CMV-seronegative. Each CDR3 is given with its conserved first and last residue. The order of the fields is D gene, V gene, J gene, clone size, CDR3 DNA, CDR3 protein. D genes are given only for firm matches. Clone size is given for some rows only: seen once, a few or many times, or a class if the clone is expanded.

TRBD1,TRBV5-1,TRBJ1-1,once,TGCGCCAGCAGCCTTACAGGGGACACTGAAGCTTTCTTT,CASSLTGDTEAFF
.,TRBV11-3,TRBJ1-1,once,TGTGCCAGCAGCGGGGGACAAAAGAACACTGAAGCTTTCTTT,CASSGGQKNTEAFF
TRBD1,TRBV19,TRBJ1-1,.,TGTGCCAGTACCCCGGACAGGTTGAACACTGAAGCTTTCTTT,CASTPDRLNTEAFF
.,TRBV19,TRBJ2-7,once,TGTGCCAGTAGTATAAGTTGGACAGACTACGAGCAGTACTTC,CASSISWTDYEQYF
TRBD1,TRBV18,TRBJ2-7,.,TGTGCCAGCCATGACCCGGGACAGATCTCCTACGAGCAGTACTTC,CASHDPGQISYEQYF
TRBD1,TRBV29-1,TRBJ2-7,once,TGCAGCGTTCTGGATACGCGGGACAGGGCCTACGAGCAGTACTTC,CSVLDTRDRAYEQYF
.,TRBV27,TRBJ2-5,.,TGTGCCAGCAGTCCCCCGGGGAGGCTAGAGACCCAGTACTTC,CASSPPGRLETQYF
.,TRBV14,TRBJ2-7,.,TGTGCCAGCAGTCGCGGCGTCTACGAGCAGTACTTC,CASSRGVYEQYF
TRBD1,TRBV2,TRBJ1-5,.,TGTGCCAGCACACGACAGGGGGTAAGCAATCAGCCCCAGCATTTT,CASTRQGVSNQPQHF
.,TRBV6-1,TRBJ1-3,once,TGTGCCAGCAGTGACCCACGACAGACCTCTGGAAACACCATATATTTT,CASSDPRQTSGNTIYF
TRBD1,TRBV7-9,TRBJ1-1,.,TGTGCCAGCAGCCCGGGGGACAGGATATATCTCGACAGTGAAGCTTTCTTT,CASSPGDRIYLDSEAFF
.,TRBV5-6,TRBJ2-7,.,TGTGCCAGCAGCTTGGCAGTGTCCTACGAGCAGTACTTC,CASSLAVSYEQYF
TRBD1,TRBV7-9,TRBJ2-7,.,TGTGCCAGCAGCTTGGGGACCGGGACAGGGGGCTTCGACTTC,CASSLGTGTGGFDF
TRBD1,TRBV28,TRBJ1-4,.,TGTGCCAGCAGTTTTGAGACAGGGGGCGGAAAACTGTTTTTT,CASSFETGGGKLFF
.,TRBV6-6,TRBJ1-1,.,TGTGCCAGCAGTTACCGGAACACTGAAGCTTTCTTT,CASSYRNTEAFF
.,TRBV19,TRBJ2-5,.,TGTGCCAGTAGTATTTATGGTGTGAGGTCATTGGTGGGTCCGGAAAAAGAGACCCAGTACTTC,CASSIYGVRSLVGPEKETQYF
.,TRBV5-1,TRBJ1-3,.,TGCGCCAGCAGCACCAGGGGTTCTGGAAACACCATATATTTT,CASSTRGSGNTIYF
.,TRBV11-3,TRBJ2-7,.,TGTGCCAGCAGCTTCACCAGGGTGGGCGAGCAGTACTTC,CASSFTRVGEQYF
TRBD2,TRBV5-1,TRBJ2-5,.,TGCGCCAGCAGCTTTCAGCGGGGGGTCCAAGCGGTAGAGACCCAGTACTTC,CASSFQRGVQAVETQYF
TRBD1,TRBV6-5,TRBJ1-2,.,TGTGCCAGCAGTTACTCCTACCGAGACAGGGGCGGTGGCTACACCTTC,CASSYSYRDRGGGYTF
.,TRBV11-1,TRBJ2-5,.,TGTGCCAGCAGCCGTGGGAGGAAGGAGACCCAGTACTTC,CASSRGRKETQYF
.,TRBV18,TRBJ1-1,.,TGTGCCAGCTCACCATTTCGAGGTGAAACTGAAGCTTTCTTT,CASSPFRGETEAFF
.,TRBV19,TRBJ2-1,few,TGTGCCAGTAGTTTCTTTGGAGGCTACAATGAGCAGTTCTTC,CASSFFGGYNEQFF
.,TRBV27,TRBJ2-1,.,TGTGCCAGCAGTTTAGGGCCTCTAGGGGCTCTAGGCAATGAGCAGTTCTTC,CASSLGPLGALGNEQFF
TRBD1,TRBV4-1,TRBJ1-1,.,TGCGCCAGCAGCCAAAATATCCGGGACAGGGAAGCCGTCGAAGCTTTCTTT,CASSQNIRDREAVEAFF
TRBD1,TRBV15,TRBJ1-5,few,TGTGCCACCAGCAGGGACAGGGGGAGCCAGCCCCAGCATTTT,CATSRDRGSQPQHF
TRBD2,TRBV7-9,TRBJ2-7,.,TGTGCCAGCAGCTTAACGGGGGGGATATTACACGAGCAGTACTTC,CASSLTGGILHEQYF
TRBD1,TRBV29-1,TRBJ2-7,.,TGCAGCGTCCTCCCAGGACAGGGCTCCTACGAGCAGTACTTT,CSVLPGQGSYEQYF
.,TRBV4-2,TRBJ1-3,.,TGTGCCAGCAGCCAAGATCCAGACTCTGGAAACACCATATATTTT,CASSQDPDSGNTIYF
TRBD2,TRBV6-5,TRBJ2-7,once,TGTGCCAGCAGATTACAGCGGGAGCCAACCTACGAGCAGTACTTC,CASRLQREPTYEQYF
TRBD2,TRBV5-6,TRBJ2-1,.,TGTGCCAGCAGCCCGGGGAGGGACAATGAGCAGTTCTTC,CASSPGRDNEQFF
TRBD1,TRBV27,TRBJ2-2,.,TGTGCCAGCAGTTTGACAGGGGAGGCCGGGGAGCTGTTTTTT,CASSLTGEAGELFF
TRBD2,TRBV7-3,TRBJ2-1,.,TGTGCCAGCAGACTTAGCGGGAGCTACAATGAGCAGTTCTTC,CASRLSGSYNEQFF
.,TRBV27,TRBJ1-4,.,TGTGCCAGCAGCCACCTCGGGGCAACTAATGAAAAACTGTTTTTT,CASSHLGATNEKLFF
TRBD1,TRBV29-1,TRBJ1-5,.,TGCAGCGTTAACCTAGGACAGGGTCAGCCCCAGCATTTT,CSVNLGQGQPQHF
.,TRBV5-4,TRBJ1-1,.,TGTGCCAGCAGCTTGATCGAGGGATCTTTCGGGAACACTGAAGCTTTCTTT,CASSLIEGSFGNTEAFF
TRBD1,TRBV15,TRBJ1-1,few,TGTGCCACCAGCAGAGCCGGGACAGGGTCCACTGAAGCTTTCTTT,CATSRAGTGSTEAFF
TRBD2,TRBV19,TRBJ2-7,once,TGTGCCAGTAGTATAGGAGTTAGCGGGATTTGGGAGCAGTACTTC,CASSIGVSGIWEQYF
TRBD2,TRBV11-2,TRBJ2-3,.,TGTGCCAGCAGCCCACCGCACGCGGGGGACACAGATACGCAGTATTTT,CASSPPHAGDTDTQYF
.,TRBV6-6,TRBJ1-5,few,TGTGCCAGCAGTAGAGATAGCGGTGGCAATCAGCCCCAGCATTTT,CASSRDSGGNQPQHF
.,TRBV27,TRBJ1-6,few,TGTGCCAGCAGTTTCAGGGATTCACCCCTCCACTTT,CASSFRDSPLHF
TRBD2,TRBV27,TRBJ2-7,.,TGTGCCAGCAGTGTCGGGGGGAACTCCTACGAGCAGTACTTC,CASSVGGNSYEQYF
.,TRBV23-1,TRBJ1-1,.,TGCGCCAGCAGTCAATCCGAGGTTATAACACTGAACACTGAAGCTTTCTTT,CASSQSEVITLNTEAFF
.,TRBV29-1,TRBJ1-3,.,TGCAGCGTGGGGGCAGGGGTAGGAAACACCATATATTTT,CSVGAGVGNTIYF
TRBD2,TRBV28,TRBJ2-2,.,TGTGCCAGCAGTTTCGCGGGGGCCGGGGAGCTGTTTTTT,CASSFAGAGELFF
.,TRBV5-6,TRBJ2-7,.,TGTGCCAGCAGCTTGCGACAGGTCTACGAGCAGTACTTC,CASSLRQVYEQYF
TRBD1,TRBV5-1,TRBJ1-5,once,TGCGCCAGCAGCTTGGCAGGGGGCGATCAGCCCCAGCATTTT,CASSLAGGDQPQHF
.,TRBV6-6,TRBJ1-3,once,TGTGCCAGCATTGGGGGGGCTAGAAACACCATATATTTT,CASIGGARNTIYF
TRBD1,TRBV19,TRBJ2-2,.,TGTGCCAGTACCGCCGAGGGACAGGGGACCGGGGAGCTGTTTTTT,CASTAEGQGTGELFF
TRBD1,TRBV6-1,TRBJ2-1,.,TGTGCCAGCAGTGATAAGAGGGGGCAGGACAATGAGCAGTTCTTC,CASSDKRGQDNEQFF
TRBD1,TRBV27,TRBJ1-1,.,TGTGCCAGCAGTCCTCTCCACAGGGGTACCACTGAAGCTTTCTTT,CASSPLHRGTTEAFF
.,TRBV6-5,TRBJ2-7,.,TGTGCCAGCAGTTACTCGGGCCTAATCCACGAGCAGTACTTC,CASSYSGLIHEQYF
.,TRBV6-5,TRBJ1-3,.,TGTGCCAGCAGCCCAGAGGTCTCTGGAAACACCATATATTTT,CASSPEVSGNTIYF
TRBD1,TRBV23-1,TRBJ1-3,.,TGCGCCAGCAGTCACAGACAGGGGGCGCGAAACACCATATATTTT,CASSHRQGARNTIYF
.,TRBV29-1,TRBJ2-3,once,TGCAGCGTTGAACAGGGGATAACAGATACGCAGTATTTT,CSVEQGITDTQYF